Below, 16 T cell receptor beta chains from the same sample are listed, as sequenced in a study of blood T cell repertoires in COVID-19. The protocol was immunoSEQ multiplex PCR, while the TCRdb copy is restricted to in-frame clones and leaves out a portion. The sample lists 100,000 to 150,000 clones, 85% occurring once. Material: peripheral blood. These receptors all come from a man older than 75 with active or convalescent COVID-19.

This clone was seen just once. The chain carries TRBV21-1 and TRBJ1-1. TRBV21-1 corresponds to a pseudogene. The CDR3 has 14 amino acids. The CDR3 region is CASSKKGRGAVGDF. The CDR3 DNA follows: TGTGCCAGCAGCAAAAAGGGGAGGGGGGCGGTAGGAGACTTT.

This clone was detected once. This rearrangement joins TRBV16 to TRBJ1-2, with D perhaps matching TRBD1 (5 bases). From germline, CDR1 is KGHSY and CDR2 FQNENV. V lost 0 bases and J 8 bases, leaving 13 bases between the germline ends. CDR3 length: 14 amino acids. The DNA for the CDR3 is TGTGCCAGCAGCCAATCGGCAGGGAGGTGGGGCTACACCTTC. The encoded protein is CASSQSAGRWGYTF.

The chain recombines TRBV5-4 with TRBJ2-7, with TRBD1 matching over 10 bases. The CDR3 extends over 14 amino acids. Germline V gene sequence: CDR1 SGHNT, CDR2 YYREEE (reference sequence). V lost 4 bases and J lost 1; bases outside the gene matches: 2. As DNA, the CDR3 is TGTGCCAGCAGCCGACAGGGGGCGTCCTACGAGCAGTACTTC. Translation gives CASSRQGASYEQYF. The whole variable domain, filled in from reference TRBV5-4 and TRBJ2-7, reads ETGVTQSPTHLIKTRGQQVTLRCSSQSGHNTVSWYQQALGQGPQFIFQYYREEENGRGNFPPRFSGLQFPNYSSELNVNALELDDSALYLCASSRQGASYEQYFGPGTRLTVT.

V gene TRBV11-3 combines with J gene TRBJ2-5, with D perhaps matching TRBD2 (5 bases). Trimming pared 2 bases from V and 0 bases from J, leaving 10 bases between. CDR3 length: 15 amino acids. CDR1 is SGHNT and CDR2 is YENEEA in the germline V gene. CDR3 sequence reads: CASSLSTGYQETQYF. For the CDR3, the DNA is TGTGCCAGCAGCTTATCGACGGGATACCAAGAGACCCAGTACTTC. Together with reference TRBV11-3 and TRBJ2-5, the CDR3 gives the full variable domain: EAGVVQSPRYKIIEKKQPVAFWCNPISGHNTLYWYLQNLGQGPELLIRYENEEAVDDSQLPKDRFSAERLKGVDSTLKIQPAELGDSAVYLCASSLSTGYQETQYFGPGTRLLVL.

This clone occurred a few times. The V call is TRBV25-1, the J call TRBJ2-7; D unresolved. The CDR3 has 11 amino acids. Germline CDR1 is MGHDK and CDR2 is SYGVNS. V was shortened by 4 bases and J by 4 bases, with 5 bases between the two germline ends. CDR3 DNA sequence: TGTGCCAGCAGTGCAGTTTACGAGCAGTACTTC. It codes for CASSAVYEQYF.

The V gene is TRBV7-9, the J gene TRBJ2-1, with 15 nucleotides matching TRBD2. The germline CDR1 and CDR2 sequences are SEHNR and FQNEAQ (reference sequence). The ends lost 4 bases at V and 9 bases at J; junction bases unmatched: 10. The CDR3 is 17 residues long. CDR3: CASSYPGLAGGGGEQFF. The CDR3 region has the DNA TGTGCCAGCAGCTATCCAGGACTAGCGGGAGGGGGTGGTGAGCAGTTCTTC.

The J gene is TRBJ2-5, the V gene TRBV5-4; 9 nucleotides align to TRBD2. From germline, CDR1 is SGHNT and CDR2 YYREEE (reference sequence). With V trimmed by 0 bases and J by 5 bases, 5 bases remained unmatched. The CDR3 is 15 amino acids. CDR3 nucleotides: TGTGCCAGCAGCTTGGCCCTAGCGGGAAGGGAGACCCAGTACTTC. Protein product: CASSLALAGRETQYF.

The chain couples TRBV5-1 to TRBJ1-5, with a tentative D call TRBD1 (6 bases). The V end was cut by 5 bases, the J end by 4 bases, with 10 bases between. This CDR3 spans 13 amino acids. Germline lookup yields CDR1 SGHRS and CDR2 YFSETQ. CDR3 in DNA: TGCGCCAGCAGTTTACAGGGTAATCAGCCCCAGCATTTT. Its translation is CASSLQGNQPQHF. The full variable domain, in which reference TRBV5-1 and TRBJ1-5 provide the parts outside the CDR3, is KAGVTQTPRYLIKTRGQQVTLSCSPISGHRSVSWYQQTPGQGLQFLFEYFSETQRNKGNFPGRFSGRQFSNSRSEMNVSTLELGDSALYLCASSLQGNQPQHFGDGTRLSIL.

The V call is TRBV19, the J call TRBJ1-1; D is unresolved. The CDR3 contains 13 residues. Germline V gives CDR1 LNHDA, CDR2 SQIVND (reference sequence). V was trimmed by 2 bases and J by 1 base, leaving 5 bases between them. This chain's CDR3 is CASSIQANTEAFF. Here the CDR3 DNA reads TGTGCCAGTAGTATACAGGCGAACACTGAAGCTTTCTTT.

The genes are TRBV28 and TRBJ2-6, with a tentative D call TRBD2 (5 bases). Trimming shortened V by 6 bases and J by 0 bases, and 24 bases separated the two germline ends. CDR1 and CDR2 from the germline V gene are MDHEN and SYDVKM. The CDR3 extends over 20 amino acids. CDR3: CASRTTGIKGLTSGANVLTF. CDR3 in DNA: TGTGCCAGCAGGACCACCGGGATTAAGGGCTTGACCTCTGGGGCCAACGTCCTGACTTTC.

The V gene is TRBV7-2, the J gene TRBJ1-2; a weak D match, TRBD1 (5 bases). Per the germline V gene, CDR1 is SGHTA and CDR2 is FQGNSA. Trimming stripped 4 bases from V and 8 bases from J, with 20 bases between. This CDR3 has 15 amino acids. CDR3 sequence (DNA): TGTGCCAGCAGCTCCCGTCCCGACGGGCCAGGGGGCTACACCTTC. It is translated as CASSSRPDGPGGYTF. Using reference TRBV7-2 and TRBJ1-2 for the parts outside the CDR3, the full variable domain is GAGVSQSPSNKVTEKGKDVELRCDPISGHTALYWYRQSLGQGLEFLIYFQGNSAPDKSGLPSDRFSAERTGGSVSTLTIQRTQQEDSAVYLCASSSRPDGPGGYTFGSGTRLTVV.

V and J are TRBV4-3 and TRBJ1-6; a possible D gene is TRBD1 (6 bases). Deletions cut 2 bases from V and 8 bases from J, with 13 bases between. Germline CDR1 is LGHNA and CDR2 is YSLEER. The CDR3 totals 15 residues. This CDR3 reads CASSQHPGVDSPLHF. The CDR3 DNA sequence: TGCGCCAGCAGCCAACACCCAGGGGTGGATTCACCCCTCCACTTT.

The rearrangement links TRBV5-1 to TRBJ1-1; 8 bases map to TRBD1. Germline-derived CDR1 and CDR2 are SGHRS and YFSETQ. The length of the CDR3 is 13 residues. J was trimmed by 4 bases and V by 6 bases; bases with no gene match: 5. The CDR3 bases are TGCGCCAGCACGATTACAGGGGGCACTGAAGCTTTCTTT. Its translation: CASTITGGTEAFF.

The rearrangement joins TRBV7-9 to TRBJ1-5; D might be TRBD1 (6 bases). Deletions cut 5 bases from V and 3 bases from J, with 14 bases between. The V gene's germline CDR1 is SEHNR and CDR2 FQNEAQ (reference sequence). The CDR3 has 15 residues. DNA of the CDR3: TGTGCCAGCAGCCGTGGACAGAGGGACAATCAGCCCCAGCATTTT. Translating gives CASSRGQRDNQPQHF.

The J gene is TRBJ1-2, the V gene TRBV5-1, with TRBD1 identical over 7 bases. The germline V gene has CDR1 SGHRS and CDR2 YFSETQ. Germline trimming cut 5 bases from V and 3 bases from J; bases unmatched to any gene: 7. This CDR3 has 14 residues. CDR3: CASRPTTGDYGYTF. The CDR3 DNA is TGCGCCAGCAGGCCAACTACAGGGGACTATGGCTACACCTTC.

Here the CDR3 reads CASSLNRQGDSNQPQHF. CDR3 coding DNA: TGTGCCAGCAGTTTGAATCGGCAGGGCGATAGCAATCAGCCCCAGCATTTT. This chain uses TRBV28 with TRBJ1-5; a weak D match, TRBD1 (5 bases). From germline, CDR1 is MDHEN and CDR2 SYDVKM. CDR3 length: 17 amino acids. Trimming removed 3 bases at V and 0 bases at J, with 15 bases between. The full variable domain, completed using reference TRBV28 and TRBJ1-5, is DVKVTQSSRYLVKRTGEKVFLECVQDMDHENMFWYRQDPGLGLRLIYFSYDVKMKEKGDIPEGYSVSREKKERFSLILESASTNQTSMYLCASSLNRQGDSNQPQHFGDGTRLSIL.